The 6 T cell receptor beta chains below come from one sample, sequenced in a study of PD-L1 blockade in urothelial cancer. Measured with immunoSEQ multiplex PCR; TCRdb has only the in-frame clones, and not every one. The table lists about 41,000 clones, 70% to 90% of them singletons. As to time point: peripheral blood 6 weeks after treatment start. The sequences come from PBMCs, collected around atezolizumab (anti-PD-L1) treatment. Receptors originate from a man between 70 and 80 years old with urothelial cancer.

The V gene is TRBV15, the J gene TRBJ2-5, with 10 bases identical to TRBD2. V lost 3 bases, J lost 1 base, and 5 bases stayed unmatched. CDR1 is LNHNV, CDR2 YYDKDF, per germline (reference sequence). This CDR3 comprises 16 residues. CDR3 DNA sequence: TGTGCCACCAGCAGCCAGACTAGCGGGTCCCAAGAGACCCAGTACTTC. This translates into CATSSQTSGSQETQYF.

The chain couples TRBV19 to TRBJ2-1; possible D gene TRBD2, 6 bases. Trimming left V 1 base short and J 9 bases short, with 16 bases between. Germline CDR1 reads LNHDA; CDR2 reads SQIVND (reference sequence). The CDR3 has 15 amino acids. The CDR3 here is CASSIVAGTPIEQFF. CDR3 sequence (DNA): TGTGCCAGTAGTATAGTGGCGGGGACCCCCATTGAGCAGTTCTTC.

This clone has just one count. The J gene is TRBJ2-1, the V gene TRBV11-2; possible D gene TRBD2, 6 bases. This CDR3 comprises 15 residues. Germline CDR1 is SGHAT and CDR2 is FQNNGV. V lost 0 bases and J 8 bases, leaving 14 bases between the germline ends. The CDR3 nucleotides are TGTGCCAGCAGCTTAGAACGCCGGGAGATGGATGAGCAGTTCTTC. Protein product: CASSLERREMDEQFF.

The J gene is TRBJ1-5, the V gene TRBV5-1, with 7 bases identical to TRBD1. CDR3 length: 15 residues. V was clipped by 4 bases and J by 3 bases; unmatched bases: 7. CDR1 SGHRS and CDR2 YFSETQ come from the germline V gene. CDR3: CASSPGTAPNQPQHF. The DNA of the CDR3 is TGCGCCAGCAGCCCCGGGACAGCCCCCAATCAGCCCCAGCATTTT.

The chain recombines TRBV6-5 with TRBJ2-1; 10 nucleotides align to TRBD2. Germline CDR1 is MNHEY and CDR2 is SVGAGI. This CDR3 spans 13 amino acids. The J segment lost 8 bases and the V segment lost 5 bases, leaving 3 bases of the junction unmatched. The CDR3 region is CASSRGTSDEQFF. The CDR3 DNA reads TGTGCCAGCAGTCGGGGGACTAGCGATGAGCAGTTCTTC.

V gene TRBV19 combines with J gene TRBJ2-7; the match to TRBD2 covers 14 bases. Losses at the gene ends were 4 bases for V and 2 bases for J; bases not matched to a gene: 1. CDR3 length: 15 residues. Germline V lookup: CDR1 LNHDA, CDR2 SQIVND (reference sequence). CDR3 DNA sequence: TGTGCCAGTAGTAGGACTAGCGGGAGGACCTACGAGCAGTACTTC. This sequence encodes CASSRTSGRTYEQYF.